The 5 T cell receptor beta chains in this list originate from one sample, sequenced in a study of regulatory T cells in long-lasting Graves disease. The time point denotes: persistent/refractory GD, antithyroid drugs over 5 years with positive TRAb. With RNA extracted from PBMCs as input, the TCR library was made. Researchers made TCR beta libraries by using iRepertoire HTBI primers and running Arm-PCR on CDR3 regions. MiXCR, run by TCRdb on the multiplex PCR reads, gives a single entry per CDR3 protein. This table holds roughly 500,000 distinct CDR3 sequences, around 20% found once. Sequencing was performed on peripheral blood mononuclear cells (PBMCs), taken when the disease was refractory, from a patient treated with antithyroid drugs. These receptors were taken from a female donor with Graves disease.

In this sample, this clonotype turned up many times. The J gene is TRBJ1-1, the V gene TRBV28; D unresolved. This CDR3 is built from 18 residues. Trimming left V 2 bases short and J 6 bases short, with 25 bases between. Per germline, CDR1 MDHEN and CDR2 SYDVKM. CDR3 residues: CASSLAFGLRSSWAEAFF. The CDR3, as DNA: TGTGCCAGCAGTTTAGCTTTCGGGTTAAGGAGTTCTTGGGCTGAAGCTTTCTTT. Full variable domain (missing parts from reference TRBV28 and TRBJ1-1): DVKVTQSSRYLVKRTGEKVFLECVQDMDHENMFWYRQDPGLGLRLIYFSYDVKMKEKGDIPEGYSVSREKKERFSLILESASTNQTSMYLCASSLAFGLRSSWAEAFFGQGTRLTVV.

At least ten counts were recorded for this clonotype. This CDR3 reads CSVDDGVTGELFF. Written as DNA, the CDR3 is TGCAGCGTTGATGACGGAGTCACCGGGGAGCTGTTTTTT. This rearrangement joins TRBV29-1 to TRBJ2-2; D remains unclear. V dropped 3 bases and J dropped 4 bases, with 9 bases sitting between them. This CDR3 spans 13 amino acids. The germline CDR1 and CDR2 sequences are SQVTM and ANQGSEA.

This clonotype was observed many times. The chain recombines TRBV15 with TRBJ1-5; D gene uncertain. This CDR3 spans 17 amino acids. CDR1 and CDR2 from the germline V gene are LNHNV and YYDKDF (reference sequence). Trimming removed 4 bases at V and 1 base at J, with 17 bases between. CDR3 in amino acids: CATSIPQGIGSNQPQHF. In DNA form, the CDR3 reads TGTGCCACCAGCATCCCCCAAGGGATCGGGAGCAATCAGCCCCAGCATTTT.

This clonotype was observed at least ten times. The chain combines TRBV2 with TRBJ1-5; weak D call: TRBD1 (6 bases). The CDR3 sequence is 17 residues long. Looked up from germline, CDR1 is SNHLY and CDR2 is FYNNEI. The ends were cut back, 6 bases at V and 1 base at J, with 19 bases in the middle. CDR3 sequence: CASSRYGGQWSNQPQHF. The CDR3 DNA sequence: TGTGCCAGCAGCCGATACGGGGGGCAATGGAGCAATCAGCCCCAGCATTTT.

The chain joins TRBV13 to TRBJ1-1; no reliable D call. The germline gives CDR1 PRHDT, CDR2 FYEKMQ (reference sequence). Trimming pared 5 bases from V and 10 bases from J, leaving 14 bases between. CDR3 length: 12 residues. The DNA of the CDR3 is TGTGCCAGCAGCGCCGCAGCGTCGGGAGCTTTCTTT. Protein sequence: CASSAAASGAFF.